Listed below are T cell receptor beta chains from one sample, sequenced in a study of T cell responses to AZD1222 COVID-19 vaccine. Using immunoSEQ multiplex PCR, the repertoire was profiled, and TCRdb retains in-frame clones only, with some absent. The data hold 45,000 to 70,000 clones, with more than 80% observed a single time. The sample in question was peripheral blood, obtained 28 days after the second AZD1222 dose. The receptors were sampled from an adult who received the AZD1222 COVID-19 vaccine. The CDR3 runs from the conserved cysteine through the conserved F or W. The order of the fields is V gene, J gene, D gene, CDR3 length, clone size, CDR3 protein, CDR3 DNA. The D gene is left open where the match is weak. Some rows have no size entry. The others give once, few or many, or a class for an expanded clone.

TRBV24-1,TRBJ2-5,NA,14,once,CATSDLDSRETQYF,TGTGCCACCAGTGATTTGGACAGTCGGGAGACCCAGTACTTC
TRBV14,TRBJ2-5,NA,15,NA,CASSQDRRGRETQYF,TGTGCCAGCAGCCAAGATAGGAGGGGAAGGGAGACCCAGTACTTC
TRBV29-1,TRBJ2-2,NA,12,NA,CSVEGSAGELFF,TGCAGCGTTGAAGGGTCCGCCGGGGAGCTGTTTTTT
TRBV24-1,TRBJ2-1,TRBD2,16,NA,CATSAGTSGSHNEQFF,TGTGCCACCAGTGCCGGGACTAGCGGGAGCCACAATGAGCAGTTCTTC
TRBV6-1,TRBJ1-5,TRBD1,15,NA,CASSEQGGRNQPQHF,TGTGCCAGCAGTGAACAGGGGGGGCGCAATCAGCCCCAGCATTTT
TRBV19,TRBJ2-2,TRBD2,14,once,CASRFSGGTGELFF,TGTGCCAGTAGATTTTCGGGGGGAACCGGGGAGCTGTTTTTT
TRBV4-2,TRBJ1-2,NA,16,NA,CASSQEARAVDYGYTF,TGTGCCAGCAGCCAAGAAGCCAGGGCTGTTGACTATGGCTACACCTTC
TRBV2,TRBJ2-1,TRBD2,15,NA,CASSELASGSNEQFF,TGTGCCAGCAGTGAGTTGGCTAGCGGGAGTAATGAGCAGTTCTTC
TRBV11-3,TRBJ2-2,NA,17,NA,CASSSGLGVANTGELFF,TGTGCCAGCAGCTCAGGGCTAGGGGTTGCGAACACCGGGGAGCTGTTTTTT
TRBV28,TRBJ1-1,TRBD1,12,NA,CASSSRGPEAFF,TGTGCCAGCAGTTCAAGGGGGCCTGAAGCTTTCTTT
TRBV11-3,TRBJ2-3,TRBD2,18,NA,CASSRSGLDEEGTDTQYF,TGTGCCAGCAGTAGATCGGGACTAGACGAGGAGGGCACAGATACGCAGTATTTT
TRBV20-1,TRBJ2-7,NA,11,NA,CSASSRDEQYF,TGCAGTGCTTCCAGTAGGGACGAGCAGTACTTC
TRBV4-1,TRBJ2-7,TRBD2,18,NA,CASSQDVGLAGEASEQYF,TGCGCCAGCAGCCAAGATGTGGGCCTAGCGGGAGAGGCAAGCGAGCAGTACTTC
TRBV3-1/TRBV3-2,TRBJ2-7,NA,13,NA,CASSRRDTYEQYF,TGTGCCAGCAGCCGCCGGGACACCTACGAGCAGTACTTC
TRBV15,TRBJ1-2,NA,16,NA,CATSRDHGVGVYGYTF,TGTGCCACCAGCAGAGATCACGGGGTGGGGGTCTATGGCTACACCTTC
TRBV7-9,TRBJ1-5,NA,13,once,CASSSMVDQPQHF,TGTGCCAGCAGCTCCATGGTGGATCAGCCCCAGCATTTT
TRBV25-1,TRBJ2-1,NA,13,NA,CASSEYLEGEQFF,TGTGCCAGCAGTGAGTATCTGGAGGGCGAGCAGTTCTTC
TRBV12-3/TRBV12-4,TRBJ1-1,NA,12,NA,CASTQQQGEAFF,TGTGCCAGCACCCAGCAACAGGGTGAAGCTTTCTTT
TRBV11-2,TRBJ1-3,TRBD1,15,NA,CASAQTGASGNTIYF,TGTGCCAGCGCGCAGACAGGGGCCTCTGGAAACACCATATATTTT
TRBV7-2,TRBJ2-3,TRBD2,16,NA,CASSLALAGGSDTQYF,TGTGCCAGCAGCTTAGCACTAGCGGGAGGGTCAGATACGCAGTATTTT
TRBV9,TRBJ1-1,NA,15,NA,CASSVEGVRGTEAFF,TGTGCCAGCAGCGTAGAGGGGGTTCGTGGAACTGAAGCTTTCTTT
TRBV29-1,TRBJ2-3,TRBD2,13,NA,CSVTSGTRDTQYF,TGCAGCGTTACTAGCGGGACCCGAGATACGCAGTATTTT
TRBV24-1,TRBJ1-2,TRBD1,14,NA,CATSESTGFYGYTF,TGTGCCACCAGTGAATCGACAGGGTTCTATGGCTACACCTTC
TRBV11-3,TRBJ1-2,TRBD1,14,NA,CASSFKGDSYGYTF,TGTGCCAGCAGCTTTAAGGGGGACAGCTATGGCTACACCTTC
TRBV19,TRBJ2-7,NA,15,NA,CASSIDRSGYYEQYF,TGTGCCAGTAGTATAGATCGGAGCGGATACTACGAGCAGTACTTC
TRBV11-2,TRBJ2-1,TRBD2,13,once,CASSPGLGNEQFF,TGTGCCAGCAGCCCGGGACTAGGGAATGAGCAGTTCTTC
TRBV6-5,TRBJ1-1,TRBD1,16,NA,CASSYSKGAGNTEAFF,TGTGCCAGCAGTTACTCGAAGGGGGCCGGGAACACTGAAGCTTTCTTT
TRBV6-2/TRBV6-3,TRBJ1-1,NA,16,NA,CASSYSSQGGGTEAFF,TGTGCCAGCAGTTACTCGTCCCAGGGAGGAGGCACTGAAGCTTTCTTT
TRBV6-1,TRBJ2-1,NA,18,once,CASSEAMGRVPPTNEQFF,TGTGCCAGCAGTGAAGCGATGGGGCGTGTACCCCCTACAAATGAGCAGTTCTTC
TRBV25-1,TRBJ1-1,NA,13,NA,CASSESDNTEAFF,TGTGCCAGCAGTGAATCAGATAACACTGAAGCTTTCTTT
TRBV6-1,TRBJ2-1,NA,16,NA,CASSETGGPPLNEQFF,TGTGCCAGCAGTGAAACTGGGGGACCACCCCTCAATGAGCAGTTCTTC
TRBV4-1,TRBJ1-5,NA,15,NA,CASSQDLWGDQPQHF,TGCGCCAGCAGCCAAGATTTGTGGGGTGATCAGCCCCAGCATTTT
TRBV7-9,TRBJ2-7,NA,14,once,CASSLSSRDYEQYF,TGTGCCAGCAGCTTGTCCTCCAGGGATTACGAGCAGTACTTC
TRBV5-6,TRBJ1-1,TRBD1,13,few,CASSFDRVTEAFF,TGTGCCAGCAGCTTCGACAGGGTTACTGAAGCTTTCTTT
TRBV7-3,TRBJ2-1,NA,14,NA,CASSLMGLQGEQFF,TGTGCCAGCAGCTTAATGGGGCTACAGGGTGAGCAGTTCTTC
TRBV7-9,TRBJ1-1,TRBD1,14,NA,CAAGGTVMNTEAFF,TGTGCCGCAGGGGGCACAGTCATGAACACTGAAGCTTTCTTT
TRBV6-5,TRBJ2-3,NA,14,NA,CASKRTASTDTQYF,TGTGCCAGCAAACGGACAGCGAGCACAGATACGCAGTATTTT
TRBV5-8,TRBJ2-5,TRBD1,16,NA,CASSLQGDEGLETQYF,TGTGCCAGCAGCTTGCAGGGGGATGAAGGCTTGGAGACCCAGTACTTC
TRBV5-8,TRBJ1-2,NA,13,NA,CASRTAANYGYTF,TGTGCCAGCAGGACCGCCGCTAACTATGGCTACACCTTC
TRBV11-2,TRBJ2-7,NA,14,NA,CASSLALANYEQYF,TGTGCCAGCAGCTTAGCACTGGCAAACTACGAGCAGTACTTC
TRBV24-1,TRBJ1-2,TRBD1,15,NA,CATSDPGTGVYGYTF,TGTGCCACCAGTGACCCCGGGACAGGGGTCTATGGCTACACCTTC
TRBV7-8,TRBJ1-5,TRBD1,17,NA,CASSPRQGVVSNQPQHF,TGTGCCAGCAGCCCGCGACAGGGGGTCGTTAGCAATCAGCCCCAGCATTTT
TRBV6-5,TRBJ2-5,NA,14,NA,CASGRPGRQETQYF,TGTGCCAGCGGACGCCCGGGGAGACAAGAGACCCAGTACTTC
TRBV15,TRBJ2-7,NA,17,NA,CATSRDLVRGYSYEQYF,TGTGCCACCAGCAGAGATCTCGTGAGGGGATACTCCTACGAGCAGTACTTC
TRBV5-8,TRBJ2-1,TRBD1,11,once,CASSLGTGDFF,TGTGCCAGCAGCTTGGGGACAGGGGATTTCTTC
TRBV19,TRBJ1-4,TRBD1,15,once,CASTDLGTGNEKLFF,TGTGCCAGTACCGACCTAGGGACAGGGAATGAAAAACTGTTTTTT
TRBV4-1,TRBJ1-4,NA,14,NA,CASSQGRVGEKLFF,TGCGCCAGCAGCCAAGGCAGGGTGGGGGAAAAACTGTTTTTT
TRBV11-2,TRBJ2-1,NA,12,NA,CASSPVSNEQFF,TGTGCCAGCAGCCCGGTGTCCAATGAGCAGTTCTTC
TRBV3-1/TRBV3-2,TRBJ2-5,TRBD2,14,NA,CASSQLAGQETQYF,TGTGCCAGCAGCCAGTTAGCGGGGCAAGAGACCCAGTACTTC
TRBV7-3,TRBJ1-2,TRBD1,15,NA,CASSPERGTGYGYTF,TGTGCCAGCAGCCCTGAGCGCGGGACAGGCTATGGCTACACCTTC
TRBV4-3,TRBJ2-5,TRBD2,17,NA,CASSQDRTSGPQETQYF,TGCGCCAGCAGCCAAGATCGGACTAGCGGACCCCAAGAGACCCAGTACTTC
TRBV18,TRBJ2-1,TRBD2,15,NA,CASSLGASGNNEQFF,TGTGCCAGCTCACTAGGGGCTAGCGGGAACAATGAGCAGTTCTTC
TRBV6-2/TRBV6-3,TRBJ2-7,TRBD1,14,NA,CASSYEQGRDEQYF,TGTGCCAGCAGTTATGAACAGGGGCGCGACGAGCAGTACTTC